The 16 T cell receptor beta chains in this list originate from one sample, sequenced in a study of T cell responses to AZD1222 COVID-19 vaccine. Method: immunoSEQ multiplex PCR; TCRdb's copy keeps in-frame clones and lacks some. The sample comprises tens of thousands of clones, roughly 90% of which are singletons, and about 15% rests with the top ten. The starting material was peripheral blood, obtained 28 days after the second AZD1222 dose. The receptors were sampled from an adult who received the AZD1222 COVID-19 vaccine.

The chain carries TRBV27 and TRBJ1-6; the D gene is possibly TRBD1 (5 bases). Germline loops: CDR1 MNHEY, CDR2 SMNVEV (reference sequence). This CDR3 comprises 17 residues. Trimming cost V 2 bases and J 6 bases, with 17 bases left between them. The CDR3 region is CASSLVGGEGLNSPLHF. The CDR3, as DNA: TGTGCCAGCAGTTTAGTGGGAGGAGAGGGGCTTAATTCACCCCTCCACTTT.

This chain joins TRBV11-3 and TRBJ2-7; TRBD2 is a possible D gene (6 bases). The CDR3 runs 13 residues. Trimming left V 5 bases short and J 2 bases short, with 10 bases between. From germline, CDR1 is SGHNT and CDR2 YENEEA. This CDR3 is CASSIGEAYEQYF. DNA for the CDR3: TGTGCCAGCAGCATAGGGGAGGCCTACGAGCAGTACTTC.

This sequence joins TRBV19 and TRBJ1-5, with TRBD1 identical over 9 bases. The germline V gene has CDR1 LNHDA and CDR2 SQIVND (reference sequence). The CDR3 contains 15 residues. V lost 5 bases and J lost 6; bases outside the gene matches: 8. In DNA form, the CDR3 reads TGTGCCAGTAGTGCCAGGGGACAGGGTGGTCAGCCCCAGCATTTT. This translates into CASSARGQGGQPQHF.

V is TRBV28 and J is TRBJ1-1; D is perhaps TRBD1 (5 bases). The CDR3 totals 13 residues. Germline V lookup: CDR1 MDHEN, CDR2 SYDVKM. Trimming shortened V by 6 bases and J by 5 bases, and 13 bases separated the two germline ends. CDR3 loop: CASRRSGGTEAFF. The DNA for the CDR3 is TGTGCCAGCAGGCGAAGCGGGGGGACTGAAGCTTTCTTT.

V is TRBV12-5 and J is TRBJ2-7; 10 positions match TRBD1. This CDR3 spans 14 amino acids. CDR1 is LGHNT and CDR2 is FRNRAP in the germline V gene. V was clipped by 4 bases and J by 4 bases; unmatched bases: 4. The CDR3 is CASGSSGQGYEQYF. CDR3 DNA: TGTGCTAGTGGTTCATCGGGACAGGGGTACGAGCAGTACTTC.

The chain employs TRBV5-1 and TRBJ2-7; D uncertain. The CDR3 runs to 13 residues. Trimming cost V 1 base and J 3 bases, with 8 bases left between them. CDR1 and CDR2 from the germline V gene are SGHRS and YFSETQ. CDR3: CASSLRQNYEQYF. The CDR3 coding sequence is TGCGCCAGCAGCTTGAGGCAGAACTACGAGCAGTACTTC.

This chain connects TRBV4-1 to TRBJ1-4, with D possibly matching TRBD1 (5 bases). The germline V gene encodes CDR1 MGHRA and CDR2 YSYEKL. The CDR3 contains 14 residues. V was pared by 2 bases and J by 7 bases, with 11 bases between. CDR3 protein: CASSQNRDPEKLFF. The CDR3 DNA reads as TGCGCCAGCAGCCAAAACCGGGACCCTGAAAAACTGTTTTTT.

The chain is built from TRBV7-2 and TRBJ2-3; D might be TRBD2 (6 bases). Deletions cut 5 bases from V and 4 bases from J, with 19 bases between. The CDR3 is 16 residues long. Germline V lookup: CDR1 SGHTA, CDR2 FQGNSA. The CDR3: CASSLTKRVVSDTQYF. CDR3 nucleotide sequence: TGTGCCAGCAGCCTCACCAAGCGGGTAGTATCAGATACGCAGTATTTT.

The J gene is TRBJ1-2, the V gene TRBV6-4; D gene uncertain. Trimming took 4 bases from V and 8 from J, leaving 17 bases between them. Germline values: CDR1 MRHNA, CDR2 SNTAGT. This CDR3 spans 14 amino acids. This CDR3 reads CASSVDRWAGGYTF. The CDR3 DNA follows: TGTGCCAGCAGTGTGGATAGGTGGGCGGGAGGCTACACCTTC.

V gene TRBV19 combines with J gene TRBJ2-3; D gene ambiguous. Deletions cut 6 bases from V and 2 bases from J, with 15 bases between. Germline CDR1 and CDR2: LNHDA and SQIVND (reference sequence). The CDR3 extends over 15 amino acids. CDR3 residues: CASSNVGKFTDTQYF. DNA for the CDR3: TGTGCCAGTAGCAATGTGGGAAAATTCACAGATACGCAGTATTTT. Full variable domain (rest looked up from reference TRBV19 and TRBJ2-3): DGGITQSPKYLFRKEGQNVTLSCEQNLNHDAMYWYRQDPGQGLRLIYYSQIVNDFQKGDIAEGYSVSREKKESFPLTVTSAQKNPTAFYLCASSNVGKFTDTQYFGPGTRLTVL.

CDR3 DNA: TGTGCCAGCAAGGGGGACAGACATCAGCCCCAGCATTTT. Protein product: CASKGDRHQPQHF. The chain recombines TRBV6-5 with TRBJ1-5; 7 positions agree with TRBD1. The germline V gene has CDR1 MNHEY and CDR2 SVGAGI. V gave up 7 bases and J gave up 5 bases; unmatched junction bases: 5. This CDR3 has 13 residues.

The chain recombines TRBV9 with TRBJ1-2; D gene ambiguous. This CDR3 has 15 amino acids. CDR1 and CDR2 (germline): SGDLS, YYNGEE. With 0 bases removed from V and 6 bases from J, the gap between germline ends came to 15 bases. The DNA of the CDR3 is TGTGCCAGCAGCGTAGGATTGGGGAGGGCGGATGGCTACACCTTC. The encoded protein is CASSVGLGRADGYTF.

The chain uses TRBV11-2 and TRBJ2-1; 7 bases are shared with TRBD1. The trim removed 2 bases at V and 0 bases at J, leaving 13 bases unmatched. Germline V gene sequence: CDR1 SGHAT, CDR2 FQNNGV. The CDR3 sequence is 19 residues long. The CDR3 coding sequence is TGTGCCAGCAGCTTAAAATTTGGTCAGGGACAGTACTCCTACAATGAGCAGTTCTTC. This sequence encodes CASSLKFGQGQYSYNEQFF.

The J gene is TRBJ2-5, the V gene TRBV12-5, with 10 positions matching TRBD2. Trimming at V came to 7 bases and at J to 5 bases, leaving 7 bases not matched to a gene. The CDR3 has 14 amino acids. Per germline, CDR1 LGHNT and CDR2 FRNRAP. CDR3 DNA: TGTGCTAGTGCTTCGGGACTAGCGTCGGAGACCCAGTACTTC. Residues: CASASGLASETQYF. Full variable domain (rest looked up from reference TRBV12-5 and TRBJ2-5): DARVTQTPRHKVTEMGQEVTMRCQPILGHNTVFWYRQTMMQGLELLAYFRNRAPLDDSGMPKDRFSAEMPDATLATLKIQPSEPRDSAVYFCASASGLASETQYFGPGTRLLVL.

The chain couples TRBV2 to TRBJ2-7; 9 bases align to TRBD1. The CDR3 extends over 14 amino acids. Trimming cost V 6 bases and J 6 bases; bases outside gene matches: 9. The germline CDR1 and CDR2 sequences are SNHLY and FYNNEI. The CDR3 DNA reads as TGTGCCAGCAGCCCGGGACAGGGCTCGGGCGAGCAGTACTTC. This translates into CASSPGQGSGEQYF.

The CDR3: CASSPTGSREEKLFF. For the CDR3, the DNA is TGTGCCAGCAGCCCTACCGGGTCCCGTGAGGAAAAACTGTTTTTT. The V and J genes are TRBV9 and TRBJ1-4; the D is unclear. V was shortened by 4 bases and J by 8 bases, with 18 bases between the two germline ends. CDR1 SGDLS and CDR2 YYNGEE come from the germline V gene. This CDR3 is 15 amino acids long.